The source of this T cell receptor beta chain is a study of graft-versus-host responses after intestinal transplantation. Turning to the study itself: Transplants given to recipients were multivisceral, liver-intestinal, or isolated intestinal. The whole recipient group had anti-thymocyte globulin induction followed by tacrolimus and steroids for roughly three years.

The V and J ends lost 0 bases and 3 bases respectively, with 11 bases between them. The V gene's germline CDR1 is SEHNR and CDR2 FQNEAQ (reference sequence). The CDR3 spans 15 residues. Study-level points and caveats: The recipient marrow held GvH clones, and some of them showed up first in ileum or blood. Association was observed between peak circulating GvH clone levels and early post-transplant HvG declines.

Turning to this clone: Its antigen is as yet unknown.

Sequenced by immunoSEQ multiplex PCR; TCRdb stores in-frame clones only, minus some. The sample has some 82,000 clones, roughly 84% seen once; the top ten hold under 9.5%. Sequenced material: unstimulated CD8+ T cells sorted from spleen or lymph node cells, taken before transplant. The chain recombines TRBV7-9 with TRBJ1-1; D not certain. The TCR originated in a human donor who was the organ donor for an intestinal transplant. In DNA, the CDR3 is TGTGCCAGCAGCTTAGCCCTCCGCGGATACACTGAAGCTTTCTTT. Translation gives CASSLALRGYTEAFF.